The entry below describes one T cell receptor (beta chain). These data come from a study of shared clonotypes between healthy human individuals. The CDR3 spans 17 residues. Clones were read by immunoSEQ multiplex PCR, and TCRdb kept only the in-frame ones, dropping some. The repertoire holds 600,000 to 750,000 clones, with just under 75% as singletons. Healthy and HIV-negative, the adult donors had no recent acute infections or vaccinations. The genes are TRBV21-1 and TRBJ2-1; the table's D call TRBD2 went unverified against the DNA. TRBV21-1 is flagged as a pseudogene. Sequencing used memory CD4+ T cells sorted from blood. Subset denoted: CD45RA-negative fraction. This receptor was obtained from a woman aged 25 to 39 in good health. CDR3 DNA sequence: TGTGCCAGCAACGTCCTAAAGACTAGCGGGATCTACAATGAGCAGTTCTTC. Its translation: CASNVLKTSGIYNEQFF.